A single sample gave rise to the 30 T cell receptor beta chains below, sequenced in a study of blood T cells in healthy people across ages. Primed by a sample-barcoded 5' primer and a J-beta primer mix, a second PCR proceeded for roughly 6 to 12 cycles. TCRdb recomputed calls from the 5' RACE reads with MiXCR, one row per CDR3 protein. The table includes around 1,600,000 distinct CDR3 sequences, under 55% detected once. Source material: blood. The receptors here all came from a woman aged 18-29 years in good health.

This clonotype has a handful of counts. The chain has TRBV12-3 or TRBV12-4 and TRBJ2-1; TRBD1 might be the D (5 bases). The closer fit of TRBJ2-7 to the DNA end suggests the J call may be wrong. There are 15 residues in the CDR3. The DNA of the CDR3 is TGTGCCAGCAGTTCAGGGTTGATCTCCTACAATGAGCAGTACTTC. Translation: CASSSGLISYNEQYF.

The V and J genes are TRBV10-3 and TRBJ2-1; a possible D gene is TRBD2 (7 bases). This CDR3 spans 13 amino acids. V was shortened by 10 bases and J by 4 bases, with 14 bases between the two germline ends. Germline V gene sequence: CDR1 ENHRY, CDR2 SYGVKD. CDR3 sequence (DNA): TGTGCCACCGGAGGGGGGGAGTACAATGAGCAGTTCTTC. Its translation is CATGGGEYNEQFF.

This clonotype was counted many times. This chain links TRBV3-1 with TRBJ2-1; 11 positions agree with TRBD2. Looked up from germline, CDR1 is LGHDT and CDR2 is YNNKEL (reference sequence). V lost 5 bases and J lost 4; bases outside the gene matches: 4. The length of the CDR3 is 15 residues. The CDR3, as DNA: TGTGCCAGCAGCAGTAGCGGGGGGGGTTACAATGAGCAGTTCTTC. It specifies CASSSSGGGYNEQFF.

This clonotype was found a few times. The chain recombines TRBV18 with TRBJ2-5, with unresolved D. Germline V CDR1 and CDR2: KGHSH, LQKENI. Trimming took off 2 bases at V and 4 bases at J, with 8 bases between the two ends. There are 13 residues in the CDR3. This chain's CDR3 is CASSPTLGETQYF. DNA for the CDR3: TGTGCCAGCTCACCAACGTTGGGAGAGACCCAGTACTTC.

The table lists this clonotype with a few counts. J is TRBJ2-7 and V is TRBV28; perhaps D is TRBD1 or TRBD2 (5 bases each). The CDR3 has 19 amino acids. Germline CDR1 and CDR2: MDHEN and SYDVKM. V was trimmed by 2 bases and J by 7 bases, leaving 30 bases between them. CDR3 protein: CASSLRPSRGARSGIEQYF. CDR3 coding DNA: TGTGCCAGCAGTTTACGGCCTAGCCGGGGCGCGAGAAGCGGCATTGAGCAGTACTTC.

This clonotype was seen a handful of times. This rearrangement joins TRBV15 to TRBJ2-7; D perhaps matches TRBD2 (5 bases). The CDR3 contains 15 residues. The germline V gene encodes CDR1 LNHNV and CDR2 YYDKDF (reference sequence). V dropped 0 bases and J dropped 3 bases, with 12 bases sitting between them. In DNA form, the CDR3 reads TGTGCCACCAGCAGAGATGGGAGCGGAAACTACGAGCAGTACTTC. Translated, it gives CATSRDGSGNYEQYF.

This clonotype was observed a handful of times. This chain connects TRBV12-3 or TRBV12-4 to TRBJ1-5, with TRBD1 matching over 11 bases. Germline trimming cut 6 bases from V and 6 bases from J; bases unmatched to any gene: 7. The CDR3 has 15 amino acids. Here the CDR3 DNA reads TGTGCCAGCAGCCCCAGGACAGGGGGCCTTCAGCCCCAGCATTTT. It translates to CASSPRTGGLQPQHF.

With respect to this clonotype: One end of the junction varies from germline; a read error may be responsible. The chain combines TRBV29-1 with TRBJ1-2, with 9 nucleotides matching TRBD1. The CDR3 loop spans 12 amino acids. CDR1 is SQVTM, CDR2 ANQGSEA, per germline. The DNA for the CDR3 is TGCAACGTTGAAGGGGACAGGGTAGGCTACACCTTC. This sequence encodes CNVEGDRVGYTF.

Only a few counts were recorded for this clonotype. This chain joins TRBV20-1 and TRBJ2-7; TRBD1 agrees at 9 bases. Germline loops: CDR1 DFQATT, CDR2 SNEGSKA (reference sequence). The CDR3 runs to 15 residues. Trimming took 3 bases from V and 0 from J; bases not matched to a gene: 6. CDR3 sequence: CSASRDREASYEQYF. The CDR3 nucleotides read TGCAGTGCTAGCCGGGACAGGGAGGCCTCCTACGAGCAGTACTTC.

The V call is TRBV6-2 or TRBV6-3, the J call TRBJ2-1, with D perhaps TRBD1 (6 bases). CDR1 is MNHEY, CDR2 SVGEGT, per germline. Trimming left V 2 bases short and J 7 bases short, with 18 bases between. The CDR3 consists of 16 residues. The CDR3 reads CASSYGGGPLTNEQFF. CDR3 DNA sequence: TGTGCCAGCAGTTACGGTGGGGGCCCCCTTACAAATGAGCAGTTCTTC.

As for this clonotype: One junction end does not reproduce the germline sequence, and a read error may be involved. The rearrangement links TRBV7-2 to TRBJ2-1; 8 bases fit TRBD1. This CDR3 has 16 amino acids. Per germline, CDR1 SGHTA and CDR2 FQGNSA. The CDR3: CDSSWGRDRIYNEQFF. The CDR3 DNA reads as TGTGACAGCAGCTGGGGTCGGGACAGGATCTACAATGAGCAGTTCTTC. The variable domain in full, completed from reference TRBV7-2 and TRBJ2-1, reads GAGVSQSPSNKVTEKGKDVELRCDPISGHTALYWYRQSLGQGLEFLIYFQGNSAPDKSGLPSDRFSAERTGGSVSTLTIQRTQQEDSAVYLCDSSWGRDRIYNEQFFGPGTRLTVL.

This clonotype was seen only a few times. This chain joins TRBV9 and TRBJ2-1; a possible D gene is TRBD1 (5 bases). Trimming shortened V by 3 bases and J by 1 base, and 11 bases separated the two germline ends. CDR1 is SGDLS and CDR2 is YYNGEE in the germline V gene. The CDR3 sequence is 15 residues long. CDR3 in amino acids: CASSADIQSYNEQFF. As DNA, the CDR3 is TGTGCCAGCAGCGCGGACATCCAATCCTACAATGAGCAGTTCTTC.

Of note for this clonotype: The junction departs from the called germline gene at one end, perhaps through a read error. V is TRBV7-2 and J is TRBJ1-2; D uncertain. Per the germline V gene, CDR1 is SGHTA and CDR2 is FQGNSA. This CDR3 is 13 amino acids long. CDR3 sequence (DNA): TGTGCCAGCAGCTTAGTAAAGATCTATGGCTACATCTTC. Protein: CASSLVKIYGYIF.

The chain employs TRBV7-9 and TRBJ2-1; TRBD1 agrees at 7 bases. Trimming removed 3 bases from V and 7 bases from J; junction bases left unmatched: 9. Germline CDR1 is SEHNR and CDR2 is FQNEAQ (reference sequence). This CDR3 contains 15 residues. The CDR3 bases are TGTGCCAGCAGCTTTCCCGGGCAGGGGGTGAATGAGCAGTTCTTC. It is translated as CASSFPGQGVNEQFF.

The gene calls are TRBV30 and TRBJ1-2; D is uncertain. The V and J ends lost 0 bases and 0 bases respectively, with 5 bases between them. This CDR3 has 13 amino acids. From germline, CDR1 is GTSNPN and CDR2 SVGIG (reference sequence). In DNA, the CDR3 is TGTGCCTGGAGTGTTCGGGCTAACTATGGCTACACCTTC. It yields the protein CAWSVRANYGYTF.

The chain joins TRBV27 to TRBJ1-5; no firm D call. CDR3 size: 15 residues. The V and J ends lost 3 bases and 1 base respectively, with 10 bases between them. The germline V gene has CDR1 MNHEY and CDR2 SMNVEV (reference sequence). CDR3 sequence reads: CASSFLGMSNQPQHF. The DNA for the CDR3 is TGTGCCAGCAGTTTTTTGGGTATGAGCAATCAGCCCCAGCATTTT.

This clonotype occurred once. This chain joins TRBV27 and TRBJ1-2; no clear D gene. Germline CDR1 and CDR2: MNHEY and SMNVEV (reference sequence). Trimming removed 5 bases at V and 3 bases at J, with 10 bases between. CDR3 size: 13 residues. The CDR3 spells CASSPHSDYGYTF. As DNA, the CDR3 is TGTGCCAGCAGTCCCCATTCGGACTATGGCTACACCTTC.

The rearrangement joins TRBV5-1 to TRBJ2-5, with D perhaps TRBD1 or TRBD2 (5 bases each). CDR3 length equals 14 residues. Trimming removed 3 bases from V and 0 bases from J, with 9 bases in between. The germline CDR1 and CDR2 sequences are SGHRS and YFSETQ. The CDR3 spells CASSSGRNQETQYF. The CDR3 region has the DNA TGCGCCAGCAGCTCGGGACGTAACCAAGAGACCCAGTACTTC.

The chain's CDR3 is CSSRDGNSPLHF. CDR3 nucleotide sequence: TGCAGCTCTAGGGACGGCAATTCACCCCTCCACTTT. V is TRBV20-1 and J is TRBJ1-6; possibly TRBD1 for D (5 bases). Germline V gene lookup returns CDR1 DFQATT and CDR2 SNEGSKA (reference sequence). The CDR3 consists of 12 residues.

This clonotype was counted only a few times. The chain joins TRBV27 to TRBJ2-7; 9 bases map to TRBD1. In germline, CDR1 is MNHEY, CDR2 SMNVEV (reference sequence). Trimming at V came to 6 bases and at J to 1 base, leaving 7 bases not matched to a gene. There are 15 residues in the CDR3. DNA of the CDR3: TGTGCCAGCAGAAGACAGGGGGATTTGTCCTACGAGCAGTACTTC. This codes for CASRRQGDLSYEQYF.

The CDR3: CASSQGTRPNTEAFF. For the CDR3, the DNA is TGTGCCAGCAGCCAAGGGACACGGCCGAACACTGAAGCTTTCTTT. The J gene is TRBJ1-1, the V gene TRBV3-1, with D possibly being TRBD1 (5 bases). V dropped 1 base and J dropped 1 base, with 10 bases sitting between them. Germline V gene data show CDR1 as LGHDT and CDR2 as YNNKEL (reference sequence). CDR3 length: 15 amino acids.

The CDR3 loop reads CATSSPRKNTGELFF. In DNA form, the CDR3 reads TGTGCCACCAGCAGCCCTAGGAAGAACACCGGGGAGCTGTTTTTT. This sequence joins TRBV15 and TRBJ2-2; D call uncertain. CDR1 and CDR2 from the germline V gene are LNHNV and YYDKDF (reference sequence). With 3 bases removed from V and 1 base from J, the gap between germline ends came to 9 bases. There are 15 residues in the CDR3.

This rearrangement joins TRBV2 to TRBJ2-5; 8 positions match TRBD1. This CDR3 is built from 17 residues. J gave up 11 bases and V 2 bases, and 19 bases lay outside the gene matches. Germline loops: CDR1 SNHLY, CDR2 FYNNEI. In DNA, the CDR3 is TGTGCCAGCAGTGAAATTTCCTGGACAGGGCTACACAATGAGCAGTACTTC. As protein: CASSEISWTGLHNEQYF.

This clonotype was seen a handful of times. This chain connects TRBV4-1 to TRBJ1-1; a possible D gene is TRBD1 (6 bases). The length of the CDR3 is 17 residues. The V end was cut by 1 base, the J end by 1 base, with 16 bases between. Looked up from germline, CDR1 is MGHRA and CDR2 is YSYEKL. The CDR3 DNA sequence: TGCGCCAGCAGCCAAGGAAGATTCGGGGGGCCGAACACTGAAGCTTTCTTT. Translated: CASSQGRFGGPNTEAFF.

This clonotype has a handful of counts. The chain joins TRBV12-5 to TRBJ2-5; the D is unclear. V was pared by 1 base and J by 5 bases, with 5 bases between. The germline CDR1 and CDR2 sequences are LGHNT and FRNRAP. This CDR3 comprises 12 residues. The DNA for the CDR3 is TGTGCTAGTGGTTTGGGTCAGGAGACCCAGTACTTC. This gives the protein CASGLGQETQYF.

The chain has TRBV7-9 and TRBJ1-2, with TRBD1 matching over 7 bases. Looked up from germline, CDR1 is SEHNR and CDR2 is FQNEAQ (reference sequence). V shed 5 bases and J 6 bases; nucleotides not matched to a gene: 12. The CDR3 runs 15 residues. As DNA, the CDR3 is TGTGCCAGCAGCCCCTTTCTCGGACAGGAGGATGGCTACACCTTC. This encodes CASSPFLGQEDGYTF.

This clonotype was observed at least ten times. The chain recombines TRBV7-2 with TRBJ2-7, with 7 bases that match TRBD1. The CDR3 sequence is 13 residues long. Trimming cost V 5 bases and J 2 bases; bases outside gene matches: 3. CDR1 is SGHTA, CDR2 FQGNSA, per germline. The CDR3: CASSLDRAYEQYF. The DNA of the CDR3 is TGTGCCAGCAGCCTAGACAGGGCCTACGAGCAGTACTTC.

The chain carries TRBV5-1 and TRBJ2-1; TRBD2 agrees at 13 bases. V shed 6 bases, J shed 8 bases, and the junction held 11 bases outside the gene matches. This CDR3 region has 16 residues. Germline CDR1 is SGHRS and CDR2 is YFSETQ. This chain's CDR3 is CASNFPGLAGADEQFF. In DNA, the CDR3 is TGCGCCAGCAACTTTCCTGGACTAGCGGGAGCCGATGAGCAGTTCTTC.

This clonotype was detected only a few times. The rearrangement uses TRBV7-6 and TRBJ1-5; perhaps TRBD1 as D (5 bases). The CDR3 extends over 17 amino acids. The germline V gene has CDR1 SGHVS and CDR2 FNYEAQ. The V gene lost 1 base and the J gene lost 0 bases, with 13 bases spanning the gap. In nucleotides, the CDR3 is TGTGCCAGCAGCTTAGTTGGGACGGTAACTAGCAATCAGCCCCAGCATTTT. Its protein is CASSLVGTVTSNQPQHF.

This clonotype was detected a few times. The V call is TRBV25-1, the J call TRBJ2-5; no clear D gene. The CDR3 totals 13 residues. The germline V gene has CDR1 MGHDK and CDR2 SYGVNS. The V end lost 2 bases, the J end lost 11 bases, and 15 bases lay between the germline ends. In DNA form, the CDR3 reads TGTGCCAGCAGTGAAGTGGTTTTAGGAGAGCAGTACTTC. As protein: CASSEVVLGEQYF. The variable domain in full, with the rest retrieved from reference TRBV25-1 and TRBJ2-5, is EADIYQTPRYLVIGTGKKITLECSQTMGHDKMYWYQQDPGMELHLIHYSYGVNSTEKGDLSSESTVSRIRTEHFPLTLESARPSHTSQYLCASSEVVLGEQYFGPGTRLLVL.